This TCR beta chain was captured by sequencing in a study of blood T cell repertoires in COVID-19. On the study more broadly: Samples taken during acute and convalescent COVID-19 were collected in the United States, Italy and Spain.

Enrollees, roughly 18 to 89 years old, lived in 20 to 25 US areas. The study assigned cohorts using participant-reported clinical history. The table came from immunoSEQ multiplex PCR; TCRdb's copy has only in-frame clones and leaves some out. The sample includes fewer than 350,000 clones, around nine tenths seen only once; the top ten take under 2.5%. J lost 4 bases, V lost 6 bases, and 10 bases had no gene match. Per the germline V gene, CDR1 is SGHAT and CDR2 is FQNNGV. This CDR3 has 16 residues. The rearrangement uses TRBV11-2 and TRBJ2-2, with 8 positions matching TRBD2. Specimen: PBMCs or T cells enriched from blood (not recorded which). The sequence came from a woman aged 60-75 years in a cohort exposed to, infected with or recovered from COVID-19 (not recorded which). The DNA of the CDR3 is TGTGCCAGCAGACTTCGGGGGGGTCCGGCCACCGGGGAGCTGTTTTTT. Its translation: CASRLRGGPATGELFF.